These 9 T cell receptor beta chains share one sample of origin, sequenced in a study of blood T cell repertoires in COVID-19. Profiled with immunoSEQ multiplex PCR; TCRdb holds only in-frame clones, not every one. The sample lists approximately 40,000 clones, 70% to 90% seen once, with roughly 4.8% in the top ten. Sequencing was done on a sample of peripheral blood. Receptors originate from a man aged 60 to 75 with COVID-19, enrolled during active disease.

The chain uses TRBV5-1 and TRBJ1-5, with D uncertain. The germline V gene encodes CDR1 SGHRS and CDR2 YFSETQ. This CDR3 comprises 15 residues. The V end was cut by 2 bases, the J end by 3 bases, with 12 bases between. The CDR3 coding sequence is TGCGCCAGCAGCTTTTCCGGGGAGGACAATCAGCCCCAGCATTTT. This sequence encodes CASSFSGEDNQPQHF. Filled out from reference TRBV5-1 and TRBJ1-5, the complete variable domain reads KAGVTQTPRYLIKTRGQQVTLSCSPISGHRSVSWYQQTPGQGLQFLFEYFSETQRNKGNFPGRFSGRQFSNSRSEMNVSTLELGDSALYLCASSFSGEDNQPQHFGDGTRLSIL.

The rearrangement links TRBV7-2 to TRBJ1-2; tentatively, D is TRBD1 (5 bases). The CDR3 is 14 residues long. The germline V gene has CDR1 SGHTA and CDR2 FQGNSA. V lost 5 bases and J 7 bases, leaving 17 bases between the germline ends. The CDR3 nucleotides read TGTGCCAGCAGCCCTAAGACAGCTTCTTCTGGCTACACCTTC. This sequence encodes CASSPKTASSGYTF.

The J gene is TRBJ2-7, the V gene TRBV30; D is possibly TRBD2 (5 bases). The CDR3 contains 14 residues. The germline V gene has CDR1 GTSNPN and CDR2 SVGIG (reference sequence). V was cut by 3 bases and J by 0 bases, with 12 bases left in between. The DNA of the CDR3 is TGTGCCTGGAGGGGCCGGGGTAGCTCCTACGAGCAGTACTTC. Its translation is CAWRGRGSSYEQYF.

This chain connects TRBV2 to TRBJ2-1, with TRBD2 matching 11 bases. V dropped 8 bases and J dropped 7; count of bases not matched to a gene: 10. The CDR3 runs to 15 residues. The V gene's germline CDR1 is SNHLY and CDR2 FYNNEI. This CDR3 is CASGAGTSGGNEQFF. CDR3 sequence (DNA): TGTGCCAGCGGTGCCGGGACTAGCGGTGGGAATGAGCAGTTCTTC. Using reference TRBV2 and TRBJ2-1 for the parts outside the CDR3, the full variable domain is EPEVTQTPSHQVTQMGQEVILRCVPISNHLYFYWYRQILGQKVEFLVSFYNNEISEKSEIFDDQFSVERPDGSNFTLKIRSTKLEDSAMYFCASGAGTSGGNEQFFGPGTRLTVL.

The chain combines TRBV29-1 with TRBJ2-1; 7 positions agree with TRBD1. Germline CDR1 reads SQVTM; CDR2 reads ANQGSEA. The CDR3 length is 14 residues. J was trimmed by 5 bases and V by 3 bases; bases with no gene match: 7. The CDR3 region has the DNA TGCAGCGTTGATAGGGGGCAGGGGCACAATGAGCAGTTCTTC. Its translation: CSVDRGQGHNEQFF.

This sequence joins TRBV12-3 or TRBV12-4 and TRBJ2-5; D unclear. CDR3 length equals 13 residues. V dropped 2 bases and J dropped 0 bases, with 4 bases sitting between them. The CDR3 region is CASSLSYQETQYF. In DNA form, the CDR3 reads TGTGCCAGCAGTTTATCGTACCAAGAGACCCAGTACTTC.

The chain uses TRBV20-1 and TRBJ2-5; no definite D call. This CDR3 region has 12 residues. The ends were cut back, 3 bases at V and 2 bases at J, with 7 bases in the middle. Germline assignment: CDR1 DFQATT and CDR2 SNEGSKA (reference sequence). CDR3 coding DNA: TGCAGTGCTAGTTTGGAGCAAGAGACCCAGTACTTC. Protein: CSASLEQETQYF.

This sequence joins TRBV12-5 and TRBJ2-7; TRBD1 matches at 10 bases. The CDR3 runs 16 residues. Germline CDR1 LGHNT, CDR2 FRNRAP. The ends lost 3 bases at V and 3 bases at J; junction bases unmatched: 8. CDR3 residues: CASGLSGTGVGYEQYF. The CDR3 DNA is TGTGCTAGTGGTTTATCCGGGACAGGGGTCGGCTACGAGCAGTACTTC. Using reference TRBV12-5 and TRBJ2-7 for the parts outside the CDR3, the full variable domain is DARVTQTPRHKVTEMGQEVTMRCQPILGHNTVFWYRQTMMQGLELLAYFRNRAPLDDSGMPKDRFSAEMPDATLATLKIQPSEPRDSAVYFCASGLSGTGVGYEQYFGPGTRLTVT.

This clone showed up just once. The V call is TRBV6-6, the J call TRBJ2-3, with D perhaps TRBD2 (7 bases). In germline, CDR1 is MNHNY, CDR2 SVGAGI (reference sequence). V lost 8 bases and J 7 bases, leaving 22 bases between the germline ends. This CDR3 comprises 15 residues. The CDR3 sequence is CASRGGTSETNTQYF. For the CDR3, the DNA is TGTGCCAGCCGGGGAGGGACATCCGAGACGAATACGCAGTATTTT.